These 14 T cell receptor beta chains were all obtained from the same sample, sequenced in a study of beta chain features in type 1 diabetes. Expressed TCRB transcripts were sequenced because the isolated RNA had all been reverse transcribed beforehand. Using immunoSEQ multiplex PCR, the repertoire was profiled, and TCRdb retains in-frame clones only, with some absent. Of about 240,000 clones listed, less than 35% were seen once; the top ten hold more than 3%. The sample comprised central memory CD4+ T cells from blood. These receptor sequences come from a man under 40 in good health.

There are a few counts of this clone. This sequence joins TRBV29-1 and TRBJ2-1; D unclear. The germline V gene has CDR1 SQVTM and CDR2 ANQGSEA. This CDR3 is built from 13 residues. Trimming shortened V by 4 bases and J by 0 bases, and 7 bases separated the two germline ends. This CDR3 reads CSVGGSSYNEQFF. As DNA, the CDR3 is TGCAGCGTTGGGGGAAGCTCCTACAATGAGCAGTTCTTC.

The genes are TRBV5-1 and TRBJ2-2; 8 positions match TRBD2. The length of the CDR3 is 15 residues. Germline-derived CDR1 and CDR2 are SGHRS and YFSETQ. V lost 0 bases and J lost 3; bases outside the gene matches: 1. The CDR3 DNA is TGCGCCAGCAGCTTGGACGGGAGGGACACCGGGGAGCTGTTTTTT. It codes for CASSLDGRDTGELFF.

Note on this clone: The junction does not match germline at one end; this may be a read error. The chain couples TRBV6-1 to TRBJ2-2; D perhaps matches TRBD2 (6 bases). The CDR3 is 14 amino acids. Germline V CDR1 and CDR2: MNHNS, SASEGT. CDR3 nucleotide sequence: TGTGCCATCAGTACGGGAGAGCGCACCGGGGAGCTGTTTTTT. Its translation: CAISTGERTGELFF.

Only a few counts were recorded for this clone. The chain links TRBV5-6 to TRBJ2-7, with TRBD2 matching over 11 bases. This CDR3 comprises 15 residues. After removal of 4 bases from V and 2 bases from J, the junction contained 5 bases not matched to a gene. The germline V gene has CDR1 SGHDT and CDR2 YYEEEE. The CDR3 DNA reads as TGTGCCAGCAGCCGGGGACTAGCGGCGACCTACGAGCAGTACTTC. Amino acids: CASSRGLAATYEQYF.

This clone was seen more than once but under ten times. This chain connects TRBV29-1 to TRBJ1-2, with TRBD1 matching 8 bases. The CDR3 loop spans 14 amino acids. CDR1 and CDR2 (germline): SQVTM, ANQGSEA. Trimming at V came to 8 bases and at J to 7 bases, leaving 15 bases not matched to a gene. Here the CDR3 DNA reads TGCAGCCCCTACCCCCAGGGGGCGAGCCCTGGCTACACCTTC. As protein: CSPYPQGASPGYTF.

This chain joins TRBV29-1 and TRBJ2-5; D unresolved. The V end was cut by 4 bases, the J end by 5 bases, with 11 bases between. Germline values: CDR1 SQVTM, CDR2 ANQGSEA. The CDR3 is made up of 12 amino acids. This CDR3 is CSVVLASETQYF. For the CDR3, the DNA is TGCAGCGTTGTATTAGCCTCTGAGACCCAGTACTTC.

The chain carries TRBV15 and TRBJ2-1, with D tentatively TRBD1 or TRBD2 (5 bases each). The germline CDR1 and CDR2 sequences are LNHNV and YYDKDF (reference sequence). CDR3 length: 16 residues. Trimming pared 3 bases from V and 7 bases from J, leaving 19 bases between. The CDR3 region is CATSSGAQQIMNEQFF. The CDR3 bases are TGTGCCACCAGCAGCGGGGCCCAGCAGATAATGAATGAGCAGTTCTTC. The full variable domain, its missing parts supplied by reference TRBV15 and TRBJ2-1, is DAMVIQNPRYQVTQFGKPVTLSCSQTLNHNVMYWYQQKSSQAPKLLFHYYDKDFNNEADTPDNFQSRRPNTSFCFLDIRSPGLGDTAMYLCATSSGAQQIMNEQFFGPGTRLTVL.

The rearrangement uses TRBV5-6 and TRBJ2-3; 9 bases are shared with TRBD1. V shed 4 bases, J shed 2 bases, and the junction held 2 bases outside the gene matches. Germline loops: CDR1 SGHDT, CDR2 YYEEEE. The CDR3 consists of 14 residues. CDR3 loop: CASSRDRDTDTQYF. CDR3 coding DNA: TGTGCCAGCAGCCGGGACAGGGACACAGATACGCAGTATTTT.

This clone came up many times. The chain uses TRBV14 and TRBJ2-7; D unclear. CDR1 and CDR2 from the germline V gene are SGHDN and FVKESK. The CDR3 totals 12 residues. V lost 3 bases to trimming and J lost 3 bases, with 6 bases between them. The CDR3 protein is CASSQNLYEQYF. The CDR3 nucleotides are TGTGCCAGCAGCCAGAATCTCTACGAGCAGTACTTC. The complete variable domain, with remaining parts taken from reference TRBV14 and TRBJ2-7, reads EAGVTQFPSHSVIEKGQTVTLRCDPISGHDNLYWYRRVMGKEIKFLLHFVKESKQDESGMPNNRFLAERTGGTYSTLKVQPAELEDSGVYFCASSQNLYEQYFGPGTRLTVT.

In its sample, this clone was seen a few times. The rearrangement links TRBV4-1 to TRBJ2-1; D is uncertain. The CDR3 extends over 14 amino acids. The germline CDR1 and CDR2 sequences are MGHRA and YSYEKL. The V end lost 0 bases, the J end lost 5 bases, and 8 bases lay between the germline ends. The CDR3 sequence is CASSQDPLNNEQFF. CDR3 coding DNA: TGCGCCAGCAGCCAAGACCCCTTAAACAATGAGCAGTTCTTC.

The DNA of the CDR3 is TGTGCCAGCAGTGTTTTTGCAGGACGAGCCTTCCCTGGGGCCAACGTCCTGACTTTC. Its translation is CASSVFAGRAFPGANVLTF. The chain recombines TRBV2 with TRBJ2-6; no definite D call. CDR1 is SNHLY and CDR2 is FYNNEI in the germline V gene. The CDR3 spans 19 residues. Trimming took 4 bases from V and 2 from J, leaving 21 bases between them.

The gene calls are TRBV28 and TRBJ2-3; D gene unclear. CDR3 length: 12 residues. In germline, CDR1 is MDHEN, CDR2 SYDVKM. The V gene lost 5 bases and the J gene lost 4 bases, with 7 bases spanning the gap. The CDR3 DNA sequence: TGTGCCAGCAGTACGGCGTCAGATACGCAGTATTTT. Protein sequence: CASSTASDTQYF.

CDR3 amino acids: CASSPPSAGEQFF. DNA of the CDR3: TGTGCCAGCAGCCCCCCCTCTGCGGGTGAGCAGTTCTTC. The chain employs TRBV7-9 and TRBJ2-1; D is possibly TRBD2 (5 bases). Germline V CDR1 and CDR2: SEHNR, FQNEAQ (reference sequence). CDR3 length: 13 residues. V gave up 5 bases and J gave up 9 bases, with 14 bases separating them.

The table lists this clone with a count of one. The chain recombines TRBV10-1 with TRBJ2-7; D unresolved. The CDR3 has 9 residues. V lost 9 bases and J lost 4, with 4 bases in between. Germline V lookup: CDR1 WNHNN, CDR2 SYGVQD (reference sequence). In DNA form, the CDR3 reads TGCGCCAGTGAATACGAGCAGTACTTC. Protein sequence: CASEYEQYF.